This entry concerns a single T cell receptor beta chain. Compared with germline, one end of the junction differs, possibly owing to a read error. RNA was extracted from bulk tissue without any cell sorting. The CDR3 loop spans 16 amino acids. The data derive from a study of tumor and adjacent non-tumor tissue in lung cancer. The library came from three nested PCR rounds adapted from ARM-PCR protocols. In TCRdb, the multiplex PCR reads were re-called with MiXCR into one record per CDR3 protein. The table shows under 150,000 distinct CDR3 sequences, with about 66% occurring only once. This clonotype was sampled from a man in his thirties or forties with non-small cell lung cancer. The chain carries TRBV12-3 or TRBV12-4 and TRBJ2-1; perhaps TRBD2 as D (6 bases). What was sequenced was lung tumor tissue. For the CDR3, the DNA is TGTGGCAGCAGTTCCGGGTGGGGCGGGGCTTACAATGAGCAGTCCTTC. Residues: CGSSSGWGGAYNEQSF.